The entry that follows covers one T cell receptor beta chain sequence. Its antigen is currently unknown. This specimen belongs to a study of shared clonotypes between healthy human individuals. General study results and limits: Sampling used blood alone; tissue repertoires probably differ. Several donors showed sharing of approximately 5% of naive CD4 clonotypes.

This CDR3 contains 14 residues. The V end lost 6 bases, the J end lost 7 bases, and 18 bases lay between the germline ends. Germline-derived CDR1 and CDR2 are MNHNY and SVGAGI (reference sequence). Per sorted-subset replicate PCR, input was roughly 220 ng DNA, representing some 30,000 T cell genomes. Assay used: immunoSEQ multiplex PCR; TCRdb lists only in-frame clones, some missing. The sample carries some 1,600,000 clones, approximately 98% recorded once. Sequencing was performed on naive CD4+ T cells sorted from blood. This sample's subset: CD45RA+ positively selected. This TCR derives from a man aged 25-45 years in good health. This chain uses TRBV6-6 with TRBJ1-1, with a weak D call TRBD1 (5 bases). The CDR3 nucleotides are TGTGCCAGCAGACATGGGCCTCAGGGAGGTGAAGCTTTCTTT. Translated: CASRHGPQGGEAFF.